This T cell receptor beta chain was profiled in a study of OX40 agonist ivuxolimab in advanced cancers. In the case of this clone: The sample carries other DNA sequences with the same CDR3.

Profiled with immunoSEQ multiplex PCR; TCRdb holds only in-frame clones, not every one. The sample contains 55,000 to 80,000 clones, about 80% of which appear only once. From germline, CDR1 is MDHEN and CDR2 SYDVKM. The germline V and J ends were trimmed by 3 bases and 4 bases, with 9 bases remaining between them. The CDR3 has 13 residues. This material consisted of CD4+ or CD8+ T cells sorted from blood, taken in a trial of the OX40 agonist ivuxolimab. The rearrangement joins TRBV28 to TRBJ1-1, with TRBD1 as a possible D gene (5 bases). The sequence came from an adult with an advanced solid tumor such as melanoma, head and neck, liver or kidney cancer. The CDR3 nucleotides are TGTGCCAGCAGTTTGCCCGGGGGCACTGAAGCTTTCTTT. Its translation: CASSLPGGTEAFF.